These T cell receptor beta chains were read from a single sample in a study of OX40 agonist ivuxolimab in advanced cancers. Libraries were prepared by immunoSEQ multiplex PCR; TCRdb keeps only in-frame clonotypes and omits some of them. The sample yields about 120,000 clones, 85% to 90% seen once. Source: CD4+ or CD8+ T cells sorted from blood, taken in a trial of the OX40 agonist ivuxolimab. All receptors come from an adult with an advanced solid tumor such as melanoma, head and neck, liver or kidney cancer. Both conserved end residues are part of each CDR3. The order of the fields is V gene, CDR3 protein.

v_call: TRBV5-6; cdr3_aa: CASSPRDRGRFTEAFF
v_call: TRBV28; cdr3_aa: CASPGGTEAFF
v_call: TRBV7-2; cdr3_aa: CASSSRMSYNSPLHF
v_call: TRBV4-3; cdr3_aa: CASSQDLGGAGPQHF
v_call: TRBV9; cdr3_aa: CASSIAGGGETQYF
v_call: TRBV7-9; cdr3_aa: CASSLDPADTQYF
v_call: TRBV11-2; cdr3_aa: CASSLSRWADTQYF
v_call: TRBV5-6; cdr3_aa: CASSQTGYNQPQHF
v_call: TRBV4-3; cdr3_aa: CASSQELGAPQHF
v_call: TRBV4-3; cdr3_aa: CASSQELDRGLIVYNSPLHF
v_call: TRBV6-5; cdr3_aa: CASKSGTGPYEQYF
v_call: TRBV6-1; cdr3_aa: CASTRDGNVLSPLHF
v_call: TRBV5-5; cdr3_aa: CASSGNQGDYGYTF
v_call: TRBV2; cdr3_aa: CASRDPTGANTGELFF
v_call: TRBV5-4; cdr3_aa: CASTGISAEAFF
v_call: TRBV6-1; cdr3_aa: CASSEGFFGSPLHF
v_call: TRBV2; cdr3_aa: CASTGQLTDTQYF
v_call: TRBV6-6; cdr3_aa: CASSYPDSNQPQHF
v_call: TRBV6-5; cdr3_aa: CASSYQGQGIGTQYF
v_call: TRBV19; cdr3_aa: CASSGEWTGSYGYTF
v_call: TRBV7-2; cdr3_aa: CASSLASYSGNTIYF
v_call: TRBV28; cdr3_aa: CASSLEYSGGEGTGELFF
v_call: TRBV4-1; cdr3_aa: CASSRGQGYSGEAFF
v_call: TRBV9; cdr3_aa: CASSVGLAGGRFYHEQYF
v_call: TRBV27; cdr3_aa: CATGTGFADNEQFF
v_call: TRBV30; cdr3_aa: CAWSRLYSPLHF
v_call: TRBV5-1; cdr3_aa: CASSYWTGGYEQYF
v_call: TRBV30; cdr3_aa: CAWGPSFGEQFF
v_call: TRBV5-5; cdr3_aa: CASSLVLRGQPQHF
v_call: TRBV18; cdr3_aa: CASSPGTGLQQYF
v_call: TRBV2; cdr3_aa: CASSEARYRDTEAFF
v_call: TRBV5-1; cdr3_aa: CASRQPGLASNEQFF
v_call: TRBV4-2; cdr3_aa: CASSQEHRNTDTQYF
v_call: TRBV2; cdr3_aa: CASGGLRSETQYF
v_call: TRBV6-5; cdr3_aa: CASSYSDRLAKNIQYF
v_call: TRBV2; cdr3_aa: CASRPGTGVENEQFF
v_call: TRBV7-2; cdr3_aa: CASSSRLAGDPYNEQFF